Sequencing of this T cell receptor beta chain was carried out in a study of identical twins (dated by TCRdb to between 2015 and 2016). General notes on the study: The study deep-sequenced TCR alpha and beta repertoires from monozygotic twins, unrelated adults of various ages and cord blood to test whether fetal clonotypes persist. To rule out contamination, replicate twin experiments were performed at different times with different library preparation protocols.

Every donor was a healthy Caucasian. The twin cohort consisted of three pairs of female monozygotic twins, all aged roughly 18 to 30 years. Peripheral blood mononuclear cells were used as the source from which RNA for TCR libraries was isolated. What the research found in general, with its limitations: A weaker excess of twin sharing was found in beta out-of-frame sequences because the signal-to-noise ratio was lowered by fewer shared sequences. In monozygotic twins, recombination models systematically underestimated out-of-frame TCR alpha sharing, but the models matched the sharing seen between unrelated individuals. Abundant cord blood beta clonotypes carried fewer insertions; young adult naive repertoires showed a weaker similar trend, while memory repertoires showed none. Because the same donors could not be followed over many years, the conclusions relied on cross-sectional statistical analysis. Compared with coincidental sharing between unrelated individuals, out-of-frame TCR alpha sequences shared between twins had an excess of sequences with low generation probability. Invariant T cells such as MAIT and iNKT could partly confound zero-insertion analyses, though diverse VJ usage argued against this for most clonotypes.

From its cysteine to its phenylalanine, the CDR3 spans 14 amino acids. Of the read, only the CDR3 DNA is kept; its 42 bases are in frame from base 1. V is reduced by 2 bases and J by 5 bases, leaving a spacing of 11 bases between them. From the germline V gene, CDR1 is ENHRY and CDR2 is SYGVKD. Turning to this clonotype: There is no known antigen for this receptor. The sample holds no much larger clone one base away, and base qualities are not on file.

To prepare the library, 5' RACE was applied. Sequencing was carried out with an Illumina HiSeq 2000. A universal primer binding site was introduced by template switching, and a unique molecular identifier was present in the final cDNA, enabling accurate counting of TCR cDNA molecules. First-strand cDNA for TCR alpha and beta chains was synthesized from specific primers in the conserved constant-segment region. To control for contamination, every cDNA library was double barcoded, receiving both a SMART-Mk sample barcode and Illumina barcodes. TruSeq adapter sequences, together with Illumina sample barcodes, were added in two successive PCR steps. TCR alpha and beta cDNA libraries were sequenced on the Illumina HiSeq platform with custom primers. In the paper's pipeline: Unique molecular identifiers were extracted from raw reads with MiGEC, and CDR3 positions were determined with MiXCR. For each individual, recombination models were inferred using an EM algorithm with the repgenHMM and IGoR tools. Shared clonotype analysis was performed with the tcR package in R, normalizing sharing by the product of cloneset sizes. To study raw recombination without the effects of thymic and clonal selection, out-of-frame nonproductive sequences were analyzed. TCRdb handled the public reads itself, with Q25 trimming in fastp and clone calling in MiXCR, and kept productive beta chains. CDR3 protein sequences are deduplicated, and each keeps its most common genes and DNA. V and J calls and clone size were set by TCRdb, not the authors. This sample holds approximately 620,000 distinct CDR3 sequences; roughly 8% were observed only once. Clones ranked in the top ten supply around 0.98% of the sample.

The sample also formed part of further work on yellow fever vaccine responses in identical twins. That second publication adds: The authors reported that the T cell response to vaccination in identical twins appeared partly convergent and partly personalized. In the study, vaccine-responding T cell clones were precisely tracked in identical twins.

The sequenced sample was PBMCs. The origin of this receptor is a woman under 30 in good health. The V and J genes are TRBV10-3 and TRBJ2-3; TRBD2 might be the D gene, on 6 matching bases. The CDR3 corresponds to CAISEVAARDTQYF. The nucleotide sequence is TGTGCCATCAGTGAGGTAGCGGCCAGAGATACGCAGTATTTT.